Reported below is one T cell receptor beta chain. This specimen belongs to a study of blood T cell repertoires in COVID-19. Study overall: Samples came from the United States, Italy and Spain, spanning acute and convalescent COVID-19. From T cells, B-cell-depleted T cells, or PBMCs came the material, which was cDNA or gDNA.

Original methodology: Using reference gene primer amplification, nucleated cell counts were estimated. Assay used: immunoSEQ multiplex PCR; TCRdb lists only in-frame clones, some missing. V and J calls and clone size follow that table, whereas D and trimming were derived from the DNA. Among fewer than 100,000 clones listed, roughly 90% were seen once. Trimming took 2 bases from V and 6 from J, leaving 16 bases between them. This CDR3 has 15 amino acids. CDR1 SGHVS and CDR2 FNYEAQ come from the germline V gene. The chain combines TRBV7-6 with TRBJ1-1; D gene unclear. Sequences were obtained from peripheral blood. This sequence was found in a man of 80 years or more in a cohort sampled during active COVID-19. CDR3 in amino acids: CASSLILASSAEAFF. The CDR3 DNA follows: TGTGCCAGCAGCTTAATATTGGCATCGTCCGCTGAAGCTTTCTTT.